These T cell receptor beta chains were read from a single sample in a study of blood T cell repertoires in COVID-19. TCRdb keeps only in-frame clones here, not all; method: immunoSEQ multiplex PCR. The table has around 77,000 clones, approximately 85% seen once. Input material: peripheral blood. Source of these receptors: a man of 80 years or more with acute or convalescent COVID-19. Both conserved end residues are part of each CDR3. The order of the fields is J gene, CDR3 length, V gene, D gene, clone size, CDR3 DNA, CDR3 protein. A D gene is named only where the DNA matches it firmly. Expanded clones are given a class, and other clones once, few, many or no size at all.

J: TRBJ1-1
length: 13
V: TRBV19
D: -
size: -
DNA: TGTGCCAGTAGTTCACTAGTAGACACTGAAGCTTTCTTT
CDR3: CASSSLVDTEAFF

J: TRBJ1-1
length: 13
V: TRBV24-1
D: -
size: -
DNA: TGTGCCACCGACGAGGGCGCGGGCACTGAAGCTTTCTTT
CDR3: CATDEGAGTEAFF

J: TRBJ1-2
length: 19
V: TRBV28
D: TRBD1
size: -
DNA: TGTGCCAGCAGTTTACGAACTCCGGGACAGGGGCTAGCTAACTATGGCTACACCTTC
CDR3: CASSLRTPGQGLANYGYTF

J: TRBJ1-5
length: 13
V: TRBV12-3/TRBV12-4
D: -
size: -
DNA: TGTGCCAGCAGTCGGCTGACGGGACAGCCCCAGCATTTT
CDR3: CASSRLTGQPQHF

J: TRBJ2-1
length: 14
V: TRBV5-6
D: -
size: -
DNA: TGTGCCAGCAGCTTGTGGGGGCTGGACAATGAGCAGTTCTTC
CDR3: CASSLWGLDNEQFF

J: TRBJ1-2
length: 13
V: TRBV5-4
D: -
size: -
DNA: TGTGCCAGCAGCTTGAGGGGGAACTATGGCTACACCTTC
CDR3: CASSLRGNYGYTF

J: TRBJ2-3
length: 17
V: TRBV11-2
D: TRBD2
size: -
DNA: TGTGCCAGCAGCCCTTCTAGCGGGAGGGGAAGCACAGATACGCAGTATTTT
CDR3: CASSPSSGRGSTDTQYF

J: TRBJ2-7
length: 12
V: TRBV18
D: -
size: -
DNA: TGTGCCAGCTCACCAAGCCTTGAGGGGCAGTACTTC
CDR3: CASSPSLEGQYF

J: TRBJ2-7
length: 15
V: TRBV3-1/TRBV3-2
D: TRBD2
size: -
DNA: TGTGCCAGCAGCCAAGGGCTAGCGGGAGCGGGCGAGCAGTACTTC
CDR3: CASSQGLAGAGEQYF

J: TRBJ1-1
length: 13
V: TRBV7-9
D: -
size: -
DNA: TGTGCCAGCAGCCTGCGGGAGAACACTGAAGCTTTCTTT
CDR3: CASSLRENTEAFF

J: TRBJ2-5
length: 13
V: TRBV4-3
D: -
size: -
DNA: TGCGCCAGCAGCCAAGACTCCGAAGAGACCCAGTACTTC
CDR3: CASSQDSEETQYF

J: TRBJ2-1
length: 15
V: TRBV9
D: -
size: -
DNA: TGTGCCAGCAGCGTAGTAGAGACAGGATACAATGAGCAGTTCTTC
CDR3: CASSVVETGYNEQFF

J: TRBJ2-5
length: 11
V: TRBV3-1/TRBV3-2
D: -
size: -
DNA: TGTGCCAGCAGTCGGGGGGAGACCCAGTACTTC
CDR3: CASSRGETQYF

J: TRBJ2-1
length: 13
V: TRBV5-1
D: TRBD2
size: -
DNA: TGCGCCAGCAGCTCCTCGACTAGCGGGGAGCAGTTCTTC
CDR3: CASSSSTSGEQFF

J: TRBJ2-5
length: 15
V: TRBV28
D: -
size: -
DNA: TGTGCCAGCAGTTTTAAAGTAGCGGTCCAAGAGACCCAGTACTTC
CDR3: CASSFKVAVQETQYF

J: TRBJ2-7
length: 21
V: TRBV28
D: TRBD2
size: -
DNA: TGTGCCAGCAGACCCTACCCACAGACAGGGGGACTAGCGGGTAACACTCACGAGCAGTACTTC
CDR3: CASRPYPQTGGLAGNTHEQYF

J: TRBJ2-2
length: 15
V: TRBV12-5
D: -
size: -
DNA: TGTGCTAGTGGTTTGGTACGAAAGGGGACCGGGGAGCTGTTTTTT
CDR3: CASGLVRKGTGELFF

J: TRBJ2-7
length: 12
V: TRBV19
D: -
size: -
DNA: TGTGCCAGTAGATCCCCCGGTTACGAGCAGTACTTC
CDR3: CASRSPGYEQYF

J: TRBJ1-3
length: 18
V: TRBV5-1
D: -
size: -
DNA: TGCGCCAGCAGCTTGGACCCTAGGGACACGCGCTCTGGAAACACCATATATTTT
CDR3: CASSLDPRDTRSGNTIYF

J: TRBJ2-3
length: 16
V: TRBV7-9
D: -
size: -
DNA: TGTGCCAGCAGCTTAGGGGGGCTAGCGGATACAGATACGCAGTATTTT
CDR3: CASSLGGLADTDTQYF

J: TRBJ2-3
length: 16
V: TRBV11-2
D: -
size: -
DNA: TGTGCCAGCAGACCGTTAGCGAGGCCCCTCACAGATACGCAGTATTTT
CDR3: CASRPLARPLTDTQYF

J: TRBJ2-1
length: 14
V: TRBV6-2/TRBV6-3
D: -
size: -
DNA: TGTGCCAGCAGTTTGGGGGCCTTATCACATGAGCAGTTCTTC
CDR3: CASSLGALSHEQFF

J: TRBJ1-1
length: 14
V: TRBV6-5
D: -
size: -
DNA: TGTGCCAGCAGCCCCAGGGCTAGTGTCACTGAAGCTTTCTTT
CDR3: CASSPRASVTEAFF

J: TRBJ1-6
length: 16
V: TRBV9
D: TRBD1
size: -
DNA: TGTGCCAGCAGCCCGAGAGGGACAGGGGGCGGTTCACCCCTCCACTTT
CDR3: CASSPRGTGGGSPLHF

J: TRBJ1-2
length: 15
V: TRBV6-5
D: -
size: -
DNA: TGTGCCAGCAGTCCTAACAGGAACTCCCCCTATGGCTACACCTTC
CDR3: CASSPNRNSPYGYTF

J: TRBJ2-3
length: 12
V: TRBV5-8
D: -
size: -
DNA: TGTGCCAGCAGCTTGGGACTAGATACGCAGTATTTT
CDR3: CASSLGLDTQYF

J: TRBJ1-1
length: 13
V: TRBV3-1/TRBV3-2
D: -
size: few
DNA: TGTGCCAGCACACGACAGTTGAACACTGAAGCTTTCTTT
CDR3: CASTRQLNTEAFF

J: TRBJ1-6
length: 16
V: TRBV24-1
D: TRBD1
size: -
DNA: TGTGCCACCAGTGACTCCGGGACAGGGCATAATTCACCCCTCCACTTT
CDR3: CATSDSGTGHNSPLHF

J: TRBJ2-7
length: 15
V: TRBV25-1
D: -
size: -
DNA: TGTGCCAGCAGGGCGGCAGGGGCTATCGCCTACGAGCAGTACTTC
CDR3: CASRAAGAIAYEQYF

J: TRBJ2-1
length: 12
V: TRBV6-2/TRBV6-3
D: -
size: -
DNA: TGTGCCAGCAGTTCTGTTGCGAGTGAGCAGTTCTTC
CDR3: CASSSVASEQFF

J: TRBJ2-2
length: 15
V: TRBV7-2
D: TRBD2
size: -
DNA: TGTGCCAGCAGCTTTAGGACTAGCGGGGAGCCCGAGCTGTTTTTT
CDR3: CASSFRTSGEPELFF

J: TRBJ1-1
length: 13
V: TRBV7-6
D: -
size: -
DNA: TGTGCCAGCAGCTTACTAGGGGTAACTGAAGCTTTCTTT
CDR3: CASSLLGVTEAFF

J: TRBJ1-1
length: 13
V: TRBV29-1
D: -
size: -
DNA: TGCAGCGTTGAAGAGGGGGGGGCGACTGAAGCTTTCTTT
CDR3: CSVEEGGATEAFF

J: TRBJ2-3
length: 16
V: TRBV11-1
D: TRBD2
size: -
DNA: TGTGCCAGCAGCTTCGCTACGGGGGGGGTCACAGATACGCAGTATTTT
CDR3: CASSFATGGVTDTQYF

J: TRBJ2-5
length: 16
V: TRBV9
D: -
size: -
DNA: TGTGCCAGCAGCGTAGTGGCAGATTCGTACCAAGAGACCCAGTACTTC
CDR3: CASSVVADSYQETQYF

J: TRBJ2-3
length: 17
V: TRBV19
D: TRBD2
size: -
DNA: TGTGCCAGTAGTATAGATCTTCAAGCGGGGGGTGGCGGTACGCAGTATTTT
CDR3: CASSIDLQAGGGGTQYF

J: TRBJ1-2
length: 17
V: TRBV27
D: -
size: -
DNA: TGTGCCAGCAGCTACGTGGACATCCGACAACTATTATATGGCTACACCTTC
CDR3: CASSYVDIRQLLYGYTF

J: TRBJ2-7
length: 15
V: TRBV9
D: TRBD2
size: -
DNA: TGTGCCAGCAGCGTAGGATCTAGCGGGGGTGGCGAGCAGTACTTC
CDR3: CASSVGSSGGGEQYF

J: TRBJ2-7
length: 14
V: TRBV28
D: TRBD1
size: -
DNA: TGTGCCAGCAGTTCAAGGACAGGGGGCGACGAGCAGTACTTC
CDR3: CASSSRTGGDEQYF

J: TRBJ2-7
length: 13
V: TRBV6-2/TRBV6-3
D: -
size: -
DNA: TGTGCCAGCAGTTATCCTATTTCGGGCGAGCAGTACTTC
CDR3: CASSYPISGEQYF

J: TRBJ2-1
length: 18
V: TRBV6-1
D: TRBD2
size: -
DNA: TGTGCCAGCAGTGACGGACTAGCGGGGAGCAGCTCCTACAATGAGCAGTTCTTC
CDR3: CASSDGLAGSSSYNEQFF

J: TRBJ2-3
length: 15
V: TRBV7-3
D: TRBD2
size: -
DNA: TGTGCCAGCAGACCAAGCGGGGGCATCACAGATACGCAGTATTTT
CDR3: CASRPSGGITDTQYF

J: TRBJ2-7
length: 15
V: TRBV5-1
D: TRBD1
size: -
DNA: TGCGCCAGCAGTGCCTGGACAGGGGCCCGATACGAGCAGTACTTC
CDR3: CASSAWTGARYEQYF

J: TRBJ1-1
length: 13
V: TRBV27
D: -
size: -
DNA: TGTGCCAGCACCGACAGCATGAACACTGAAGCTTTCTTT
CDR3: CASTDSMNTEAFF

J: TRBJ1-6
length: 8
V: TRBV28
D: -
size: -
DNA: TGTGCCGGGCCACCCCTCCACTTT
CDR3: CAGPPLHF

J: TRBJ2-5
length: 15
V: TRBV3-1/TRBV3-2
D: -
size: once
DNA: TGTGCCAGCAGCCAAGAAGAACAGGGTGAAGGGACCCAGTACTTC
CDR3: CASSQEEQGEGTQYF

J: TRBJ2-5
length: 16
V: TRBV18
D: TRBD2
size: -
DNA: TGTGCCAGCTCACCACGGGCTAGCGGGATTTACGAGACCCAGTACTTC
CDR3: CASSPRASGIYETQYF

J: TRBJ1-2
length: 15
V: TRBV28
D: -
size: medium-sized
DNA: TGTGCCAGCAGCTCTTTGGGGGGGCTAAACTATGGCTACACCTTC
CDR3: CASSSLGGLNYGYTF

J: TRBJ2-2
length: 15
V: TRBV29-1
D: TRBD2
size: -
DNA: TGCAGCGTAGCCGGGACTAGCGCGAACACCGGGGAGCTGTTTTTT
CDR3: CSVAGTSANTGELFF

J: TRBJ1-5
length: 17
V: TRBV7-8
D: TRBD1
size: -
DNA: TGTGCCAGCAGCTTATTAGGGACAGGGCAAAGCAATCAGCCCCAGCATTTT
CDR3: CASSLLGTGQSNQPQHF

J: TRBJ2-5
length: 16
V: TRBV7-2
D: TRBD2
size: -
DNA: TGTGCCAGCAGCTTAGGGGCCCAAAGCGGGACAGAGACCCAGTACTTC
CDR3: CASSLGAQSGTETQYF

J: TRBJ2-2
length: 15
V: TRBV5-1
D: TRBD1
size: -
DNA: TGCGCCAGCAGCGTCGACAGGGGTGACACCGGGGAGCTGTTTTTT
CDR3: CASSVDRGDTGELFF

J: TRBJ2-3
length: 14
V: TRBV10-3
D: TRBD2
size: -
DNA: TGTGCCATCGGTCCTAGCGGGCAAGCAGATACGCAGTATTTT
CDR3: CAIGPSGQADTQYF

J: TRBJ2-1
length: 14
V: TRBV2
D: TRBD2
size: -
DNA: TGTGCCACCACTGGGACTAGGAGTACGAATGAGCAGTTCTTC
CDR3: CATTGTRSTNEQFF